Listed below are T cell receptor beta chains from one sample, sequenced in a study of identical twins. In TCRdb, the 5' RACE reads were re-called with MiXCR into one record per CDR3 protein. The sample shows roughly 710,000 distinct CDR3 sequences, 6.1% of them seen only once. The sample consisted of naive T cells sorted from blood. These receptors all stem from a man aged 18 to 29 in good health. The CDR3 runs from the conserved cysteine through the conserved F or W. Fields, in order: CDR3 length, D gene, V gene, CDR3 protein. A D gene is named only where the DNA matches it firmly.

11	NA	TRBV6-5	CASLSPEGQNF
12	NA	TRBV11-2	CASRYRGETQYF
15	NA	TRBV20-1	CSARVKGNSGNTIYF
13	NA	TRBV12-3/TRBV12-4	CASSQHGINEQFF
14	NA	TRBV12-3/TRBV12-4	CASRDPVFTDTQYF
14	NA	TRBV5-5	CASSPWGAEETQYF
16	NA	TRBV27	CASNQGVPPNTGELFF
13	NA	TRBV12-3/TRBV12-4	CASSLTRGMPQHF
16	TRBD2	TRBV7-9	CASSLSGRATYNEQFF
15	TRBD1	TRBV6-2/TRBV6-3	CASSYLQGGTGELFF